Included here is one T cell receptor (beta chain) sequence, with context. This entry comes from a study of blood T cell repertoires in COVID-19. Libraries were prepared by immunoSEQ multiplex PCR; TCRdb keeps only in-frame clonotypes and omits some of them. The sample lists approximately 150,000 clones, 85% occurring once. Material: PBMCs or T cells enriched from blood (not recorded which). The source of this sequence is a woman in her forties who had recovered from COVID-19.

CDR3 residues: CASSSWAGGTDTQYF. DNA of the CDR3: TGTGCCAGCAGCTCGTGGGCGGGTGGCACAGATACGCAGTATTTT. The chain employs TRBV7-9 and TRBJ2-3; weak D call: TRBD2 (5 bases). CDR1 and CDR2 (germline): SEHNR, FQNEAQ (reference sequence). The CDR3 is 15 residues long. Deletions cut 4 bases from V and 1 base from J, with 12 bases between.